This TCR beta chain was sequenced in a study of yellow fever vaccine responses in identical twins. The study's findings and limits: Twins reportedly mounted vaccine T cell responses that seemed partly convergent, partly personalized.

One entry per CDR3 protein, called by TCRdb with MiXCR from the RT-PCR reads. The profile shows about 10,000 distinct CDR3 sequences, roughly 85% of them singletons. A remark on this clonotype: Its specificity is not known.

The ends were cut back, 5 bases at V and 0 bases at J, with 8 bases in the middle. The CDR3 has 14 amino acids. The sample consisted of T cells from blood (PBMCs), unsorted or a sorted subset (not recorded which), taken before or after yellow fever vaccination (not recorded which). The source is a woman younger than 30 who received the yellow fever vaccine. This chain links TRBV12-3 or TRBV12-4 with TRBJ1-5; D perhaps matches TRBD1 (6 bases). The CDR3 DNA sequence: TGTGCCAGCAGTCAGGGGTTTAGCAATCAGCCCCAGCATTTT. Translating gives CASSQGFSNQPQHF.